The clone carrying this TCR beta chain was found many times. As yet, its antigen is unknown. Trimming cost V 5 bases and J 7 bases, with 11 bases left between them. The CDR3 loop spans 11 amino acids. Per the germline V gene, CDR1 is DFQATT and CDR2 is SNEGSKA (reference sequence). This specimen comes from a study of human T cells and chemical hapten exposure. Study as a whole: TCR yields per sample varied mostly from small pooled library volume differences. Study-wide results and caveats: No alteration of TCRs above 1 in 1000 frequency was seen with DPC sensitization.

Individual cDNA molecules (in the library) carried attached unique molecular identifiers. As originally analysed: Ranging from roughly 23,224 to 700,000, TCR counts per sample had a median value of 95,638. TCRdb re-derived calls from the 5' RACE reads in MiXCR, one entry per CDR3 protein. For this entry, the V and J calls and clone size follow TCRdb and not the study's own pipeline. The sample yields roughly 82,000 distinct CDR3 sequences, more than 15% seen once. Whole blood that had not been fractionated was the source of extracted total RNA. The sequence was obtained from a female donor in good health. The J gene is TRBJ1-1, the V gene TRBV20-1; D unresolved. The CDR3 DNA reads TGCAGTGCTGGGGATGCGGGTGAAGCTTTCTTT. As protein: CSAGDAGEAFF.